Included here is one TCR beta chain sequence, with context. What it recognizes is unknown. Expressed TCRB transcripts were sequenced, since all the RNA that had been isolated was reverse transcribed. The data were produced by immunoSEQ multiplex PCR, yet TCRdb's version contains in-frame clones alone and is incomplete. Of 300,000 to 450,000 clones listed, about 12% are singletons. The sample belongs to a study of beta chain features in type 1 diabetes. General study findings and limits: A moderate, significant TCRB CDR3 shortening appeared in type 1 diabetes across four CD4+ subsets.

This CDR3 has 15 amino acids. Germline assignment: CDR1 SEHNR and CDR2 FQNEAQ (reference sequence). Trimming took off 1 base at V and 2 bases at J, with 12 bases between the two ends. The sequencing sample was made of naive CD4+ T cells from blood. The chain couples TRBV7-9 to TRBJ2-7, with D maybe TRBD1 (5 bases). This TCR derives from a woman aged 18-30 years with type 1 diabetes. As DNA, the CDR3 is TGTGCCAGCAGCTTAGTTGTGGGGCCGCCCTACGAGCAGTACTTC. Translating gives CASSLVVGPPYEQYF.